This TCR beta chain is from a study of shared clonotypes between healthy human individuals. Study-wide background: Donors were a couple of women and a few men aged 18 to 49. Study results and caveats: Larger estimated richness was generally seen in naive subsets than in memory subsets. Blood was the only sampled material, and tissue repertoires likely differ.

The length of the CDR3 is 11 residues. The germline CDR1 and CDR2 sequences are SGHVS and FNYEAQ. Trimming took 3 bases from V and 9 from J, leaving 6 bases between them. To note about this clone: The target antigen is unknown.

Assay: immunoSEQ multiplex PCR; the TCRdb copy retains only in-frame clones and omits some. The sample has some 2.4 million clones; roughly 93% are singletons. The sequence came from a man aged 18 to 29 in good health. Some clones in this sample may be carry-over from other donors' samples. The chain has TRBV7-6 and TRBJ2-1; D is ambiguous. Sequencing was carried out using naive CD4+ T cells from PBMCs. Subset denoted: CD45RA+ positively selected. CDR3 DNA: TGTGCCAGCAGCTTGACCGTTGAGCAGTTCTTC. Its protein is CASSLTVEQFF.